One and the same sample provided the 2 T cell receptor beta chains below, sequenced in a study of T cell clonality in common variable immunodeficiency. TCRdb's copy holds only in-frame clones and misses some; the assay was immunoSEQ multiplex PCR. The sample yields over 55,000 clones, without any singletons. Sequencing used peripheral blood mononuclear cells. These receptors were obtained from a person aged 18 to 70 in good health.

This clone has more than one count but fewer than ten. The read ends 3 residues shy of where the CDR3 ends; the end is completed using the germline J gene. The J gene is TRBJ2-7, the V gene TRBV18; a possible D gene is TRBD1 (5 bases). V gave up 3 bases and J gave up 4 bases, with 10 bases separating them. CDR3 length: 13 residues. Germline values: CDR1 KGHSH, CDR2 LQKENI. CDR3 amino acids: CASSPGRVYEQYF. CDR3 DNA, as far as it was read: TGTGCCAGCTCACCCGGCAGGGTGTACGAG. The whole variable domain, filled in from reference TRBV18 and TRBJ2-7, reads NAGVMQNPRHLVRRRGQEARLRCSPMKGHSHVYWYRQLPEEGLKFMVYLQKENIIDESGMPKERFSAEFPKEGPSILRIQQVVRGDSAAYFCASSPGRVYEQYFGPGTRLTVT.

This clone was counted many times. The read is 3 residues too short to cover the CDR3 end, so that end is filled in from the germline J gene. The chain couples TRBV11-3 to TRBJ2-7; D is uncertain. V lost 1 base and J lost 3, with 13 bases in between. The CDR3 runs 15 residues. From germline, CDR1 is SGHNT and CDR2 YENEEA. The sequenced part of the CDR3 DNA is TGTGCCAGCAGCTTAGGGGCCACAAGAGACTACGAG. Protein product: CASSLGATRDYE. The full CDR3 is CASSLGATRDYEQYF.